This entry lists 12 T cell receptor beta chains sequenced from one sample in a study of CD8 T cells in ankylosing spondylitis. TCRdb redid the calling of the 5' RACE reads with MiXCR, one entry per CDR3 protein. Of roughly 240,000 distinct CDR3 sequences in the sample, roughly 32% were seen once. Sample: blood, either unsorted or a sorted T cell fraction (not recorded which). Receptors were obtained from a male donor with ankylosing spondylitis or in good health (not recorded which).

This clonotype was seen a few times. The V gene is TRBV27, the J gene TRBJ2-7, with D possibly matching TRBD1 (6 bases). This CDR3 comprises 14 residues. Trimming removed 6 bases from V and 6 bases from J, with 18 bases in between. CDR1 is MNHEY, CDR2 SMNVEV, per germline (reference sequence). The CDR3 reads CASSQQTGGREQYF. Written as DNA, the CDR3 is TGTGCCAGCAGCCAACAGACAGGTGGCCGCGAGCAGTACTTC.

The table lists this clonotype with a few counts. Here the CDR3 DNA reads TGTGCCACTGGGCAGGAATCTAATCAGCCCCAGCATTTT. This codes for CATGQESNQPQHF. This chain links TRBV24-1 with TRBJ1-5, with D hard to call. This CDR3 region has 13 residues. The V gene lost 10 bases and the J gene lost 4 bases, with 13 bases spanning the gap. In germline, CDR1 is KGHDR, CDR2 SFDVKD.

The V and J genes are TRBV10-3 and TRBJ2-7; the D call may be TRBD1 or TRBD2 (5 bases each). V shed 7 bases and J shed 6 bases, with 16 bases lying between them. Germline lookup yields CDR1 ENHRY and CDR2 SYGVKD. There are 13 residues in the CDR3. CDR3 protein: CAIIPEEGREQYF. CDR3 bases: TGTGCCATCATCCCCGAAGAGGGGCGCGAGCAGTACTTC.

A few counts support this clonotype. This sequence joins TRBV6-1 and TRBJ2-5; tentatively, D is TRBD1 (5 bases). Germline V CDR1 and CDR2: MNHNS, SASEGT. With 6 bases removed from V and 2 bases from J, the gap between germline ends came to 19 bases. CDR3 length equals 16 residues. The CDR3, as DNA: TGTGCCAGCAGCCGACTCCACAGGTTGGGACAAGAGACCCAGTACTTC. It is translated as CASSRLHRLGQETQYF.

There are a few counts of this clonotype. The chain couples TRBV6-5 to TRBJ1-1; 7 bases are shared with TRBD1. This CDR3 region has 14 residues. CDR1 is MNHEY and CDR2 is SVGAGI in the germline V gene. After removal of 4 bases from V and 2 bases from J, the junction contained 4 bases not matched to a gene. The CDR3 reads CASSSRDSNTEAFF. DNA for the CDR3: TGTGCCAGCAGTTCCCGGGACAGTAACACTGAAGCTTTCTTT.

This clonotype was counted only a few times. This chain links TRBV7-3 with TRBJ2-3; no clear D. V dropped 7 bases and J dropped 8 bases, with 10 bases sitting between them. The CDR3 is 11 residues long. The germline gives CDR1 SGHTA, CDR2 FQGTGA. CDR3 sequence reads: CASTPASTQYF. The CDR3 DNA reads TGTGCCAGCACCCCTGCTAGTACGCAGTATTTT.

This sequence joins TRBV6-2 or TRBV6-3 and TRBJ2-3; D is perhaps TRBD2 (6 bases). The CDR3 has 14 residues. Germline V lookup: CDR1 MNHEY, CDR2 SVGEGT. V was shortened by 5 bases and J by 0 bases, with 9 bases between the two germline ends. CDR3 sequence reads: CASSPDYSTDTQYF. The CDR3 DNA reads TGTGCCAGCAGTCCGGACTATAGCACAGATACGCAGTATTTT.

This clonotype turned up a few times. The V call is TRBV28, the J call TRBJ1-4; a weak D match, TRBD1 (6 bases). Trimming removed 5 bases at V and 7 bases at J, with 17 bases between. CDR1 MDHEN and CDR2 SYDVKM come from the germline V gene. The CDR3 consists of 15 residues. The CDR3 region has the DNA TGTGCCAGCAGTAACCAACAGGGTCGGAGTGAAAAACTGTTTTTT. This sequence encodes CASSNQQGRSEKLFF. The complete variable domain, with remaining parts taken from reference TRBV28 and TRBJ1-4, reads DVKVTQSSRYLVKRTGEKVFLECVQDMDHENMFWYRQDPGLGLRLIYFSYDVKMKEKGDIPEGYSVSREKKERFSLILESASTNQTSMYLCASSNQQGRSEKLFFGSGTQLSVL.

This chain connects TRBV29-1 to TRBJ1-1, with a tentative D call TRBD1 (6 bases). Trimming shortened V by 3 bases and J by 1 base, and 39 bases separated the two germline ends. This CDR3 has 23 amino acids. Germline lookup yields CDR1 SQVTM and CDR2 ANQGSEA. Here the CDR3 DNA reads TGCAGCGTTGACGTACGAGATCCGTCGCCGGGACACCCCCGTCGAAGTAGGAACACTGAAGCTTTCTTT. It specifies CSVDVRDPSPGHPRRSRNTEAFF.

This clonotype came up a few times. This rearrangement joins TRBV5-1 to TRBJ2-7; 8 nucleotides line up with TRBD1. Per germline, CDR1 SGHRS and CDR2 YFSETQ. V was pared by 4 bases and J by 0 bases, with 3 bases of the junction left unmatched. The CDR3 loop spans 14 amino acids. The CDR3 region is CASSQDRVSYEQYF. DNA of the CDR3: TGCGCCAGCAGCCAGGACAGGGTCTCCTACGAGCAGTACTTC.

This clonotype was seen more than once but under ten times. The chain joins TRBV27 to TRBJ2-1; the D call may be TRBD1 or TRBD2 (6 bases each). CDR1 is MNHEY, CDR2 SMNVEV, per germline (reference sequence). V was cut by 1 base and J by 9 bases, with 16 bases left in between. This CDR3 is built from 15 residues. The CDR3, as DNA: TGTGCCAGCAGTTTATTTGAGTTTGAGGGGGGTGAGCAGTTCTTC. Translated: CASSLFEFEGGEQFF.

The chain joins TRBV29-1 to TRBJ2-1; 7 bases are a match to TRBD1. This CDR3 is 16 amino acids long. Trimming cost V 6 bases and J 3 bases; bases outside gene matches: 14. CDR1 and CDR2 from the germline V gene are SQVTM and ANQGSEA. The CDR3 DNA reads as TGCAGCGTAGAGACTGACAGGGCCGACATCTACAATGAGCAGTTCTTC. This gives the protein CSVETDRADIYNEQFF.